A selection of T cell receptor beta chains follows, all from one sample in a study of cytomegalovirus exposure and HLA in healthy donors. Generated by immunoSEQ multiplex PCR, the TCRdb table keeps only in-frame clones and is missing some. Of 190,000 or so clones in the sample, approximately 83% were seen once. The sample comprised PBMCs. Receptors were obtained from a woman in her forties or fifties in good health and CMV-seropositive. The CDR3 runs from the conserved cysteine through the conserved F or W. The D gene is left open where the match is weak. Clone size appears in some rows only: once, few, many, or a class for an expanded clone.

d_gene	v_gene	abundance	j_gene	CDR3nt	CDR3aa
NA	TRBV7-2	NA	TRBJ2-7	TGTGCCAGCAGCTTCGTAGCCGAAGGGCAGTACTTC	CASSFVAEGQYF
NA	TRBV10-1	NA	TRBJ2-3	TGCGCCAGCAGTGGTGGGGGCGCAAATACGCAGTATTTT	CASSGGGANTQYF
NA	TRBV9	NA	TRBJ1-1	TGTGCCAGCAGAGGGGAATCGACTGAAGCTTTCTTT	CASRGESTEAFF
TRBD1	TRBV19	NA	TRBJ1-1	TGTGCCAGTAAGCCCCCAGGGGGCATCGGAGACACTGAAGCTTTCTTT	CASKPPGGIGDTEAFF
NA	TRBV28	NA	TRBJ1-1	TGTGCCAGCAGTTTACGTAATCCGGGACTTCGGGCTTTCTTT	CASSLRNPGLRAFF
NA	TRBV6-6	NA	TRBJ1-2	TGTGCCAGCAGGGGCGCACAGTCTGGCTACACCTTC	CASRGAQSGYTF
TRBD2	TRBV9	NA	TRBJ2-3	TGTGCCAGCAGCGTTTCCCCCTCCCCAGAGCGGGGGAACACAGATACGCAGTATTTT	CASSVSPSPERGNTDTQYF
TRBD1	TRBV10-3	NA	TRBJ1-4	TGTGCCATCAGTGCCGGGGACAGGTCTAATGAAAAACTGTTTTTT	CAISAGDRSNEKLFF
NA	TRBV19	NA	TRBJ2-5	TGTGCCAGTAGCGGGGGGCTCTCGGAGACCCAGTACTTC	CASSGGLSETQYF
TRBD1	TRBV6-1	NA	TRBJ2-3	TGTGCCAGCAGTGGATGGGACAGCGGAGGCACAGATACGCAGTATTTT	CASSGWDSGGTDTQYF
NA	TRBV30	NA	TRBJ1-2	TGTGCCTGGAGTGTGGGCAGTAACTATGGCTACACCTTC	CAWSVGSNYGYTF
TRBD1	TRBV28	NA	TRBJ1-1	TGTGCCAGCAGTTTGACAGGGGGCACTGAAGCTTTCTTT	CASSLTGGTEAFF
TRBD2	TRBV14	NA	TRBJ2-7	TGTGCCAGCAGCCCTTTCGGACTAGGCTCGGCCGAGCAGTACTTC	CASSPFGLGSAEQYF
NA	TRBV10-2	once	TRBJ1-1	TGCGCCAGCAGTGAGATATCCACTGAAGCTTTCTTT	CASSEISTEAFF
NA	TRBV5-4	NA	TRBJ2-5	TGTGCCAGCAGCTTAATTACAGGGTTGGAGACCCAGTACTTC	CASSLITGLETQYF
NA	TRBV10-3	NA	TRBJ2-3	TGTGCCATCAGTGAGGTGATGGGGGCGGATACGCAGTATTTT	CAISEVMGADTQYF
NA	TRBV19	NA	TRBJ1-4	TGTGCCAGTAGTCTTCTGGGACACATCGAAAAACTGTTTTTT	CASSLLGHIEKLFF
NA	TRBV30	NA	TRBJ1-6	TGTGCCTGGAGTTTAGGTTTGGGACTTAATAATTCACCCCTCCACTTT	CAWSLGLGLNNSPLHF
NA	TRBV6-1	NA	TRBJ1-6	TGTGCCAGCAGAGTGGACTGGAATCGCTCACCCCTCCACTTT	CASRVDWNRSPLHF
NA	TRBV7-3	NA	TRBJ2-1	TGTGCCAGCAGCTCTCGACTCAATGAGCAGTTCTTC	CASSSRLNEQFF
NA	TRBV5-6	NA	TRBJ2-1	TGTGCCAGCAGCTCGAGTACGTTTAGAAATGAGCAGTTCTTC	CASSSSTFRNEQFF
TRBD1	TRBV7-2	NA	TRBJ1-2	TGTGCCAGCAGCTTAGGGGGGACAGGGATTAACTATGGCTACACCTTC	CASSLGGTGINYGYTF
TRBD1	TRBV29-1	few	TRBJ1-1	TGCAGCGCGAGGGGACAGACGAACACTGAAGCTTTCTTT	CSARGQTNTEAFF
NA	TRBV27	NA	TRBJ2-5	TGTGCCAGCAGTATGCGGGGGCTGGGGACCCAGTACTTC	CASSMRGLGTQYF
NA	TRBV5-5	NA	TRBJ1-2	TGTGCCAGCAGCTTGGACAGAATAAACTATGGCTACACCTTC	CASSLDRINYGYTF
TRBD1	TRBV28	NA	TRBJ2-4	TGTGCCAGCAGTTCGGGACAGGGATCTTTAGACATTCAGTACTTC	CASSSGQGSLDIQYF
TRBD1	TRBV28	NA	TRBJ1-2	TGTGCCAGCAGTTTGATATGGGGGACAGGGGGCTATGGCTACACCTTC	CASSLIWGTGGYGYTF
NA	TRBV15	NA	TRBJ1-5	TGTGCCACCAGCAGAGATAGGGGGAATCAGCCCCAGCATTTT	CATSRDRGNQPQHF
TRBD1	TRBV9	NA	TRBJ1-2	TGTGCCAGCAGCGTAGTATTGGCAGGGGGCGGCTACACCTTC	CASSVVLAGGGYTF
TRBD1	TRBV29-1	NA	TRBJ2-1	TGCAGCTCGCCTAAACAGGGGGCGTGGAATGAGCAGTTCTTC	CSSPKQGAWNEQFF
TRBD1	TRBV19	NA	TRBJ2-1	TGTGCCAGTAGTAACCCGAGGACAGGACACAACAATGAGCAGTTCTTC	CASSNPRTGHNNEQFF
NA	TRBV4-1	few	TRBJ1-4	TGCGCCAGCAGCCCCCAGGTGACCGTTCGAAATGAAAAACTGTTTTTT	CASSPQVTVRNEKLFF
TRBD1	TRBV18	once	TRBJ1-4	TGTGCCAGCTCACCGACCGGGACAGCGAATGAAAAACTGTTTTTT	CASSPTGTANEKLFF
NA	TRBV28	NA	TRBJ1-5	TGTGCCAGCAGTCGCGGGTCCTTTCAGCATTTT	CASSRGSFQHF
NA	TRBV14	few	TRBJ1-3	TGTGCCAGCTCGAGGGAGGTTCGCTCTGGAAACACCATATATTTT	CASSREVRSGNTIYF
NA	TRBV30	NA	TRBJ2-2	TGTGCCTTGGACCCTCTTCGGGGGACGAACACCGGGGAGCTGTTTTTT	CALDPLRGTNTGELFF
TRBD2	TRBV18	NA	TRBJ2-6	TGTGCCAGCTCACGGCCGGGACTAGCGCCAAGCTCTGGGGCCAACGTCCTGACTTTC	CASSRPGLAPSSGANVLTF
NA	TRBV19	NA	TRBJ2-3	TGTGCCAGTAGTCCCGGGGTGTCTAGCACAGATACGCAGTATTTT	CASSPGVSSTDTQYF
TRBD1	TRBV19	NA	TRBJ1-1	TGTGCCAGTAGTCCACGACAGGGGATGAACACTGAAGCTTTCTTT	CASSPRQGMNTEAFF
TRBD1	TRBV5-1	NA	TRBJ2-7	TGCGCCAGCAGCTTTATAGGACAGGGGGCTCACGAGCAGTACTTC	CASSFIGQGAHEQYF
TRBD1	TRBV14	NA	TRBJ1-2	TGTGCCAGCAGCCAAGGACAGGGGGGACGCTTCGGCTACACCTTC	CASSQGQGGRFGYTF
TRBD1	TRBV18	NA	TRBJ1-4	TGTGCCAGCCGAAGGACAGGGGACGATGAAAAACTGTTTTTT	CASRRTGDDEKLFF
NA	TRBV19	NA	TRBJ2-7	TGTGCCAGTAGTATAGATTCGGCTGGACACAGGAACGAGCAGTACTTC	CASSIDSAGHRNEQYF
TRBD2	TRBV5-6	NA	TRBJ2-5	TGTGCCAGCAGCTTAGGACTAGGATCGATCTTAGAGACCCAGTACTTC	CASSLGLGSILETQYF
NA	TRBV30	NA	TRBJ1-5	TGTGCCTGGAGTGTGCAGGACAATCAGCCCCAGCATTTT	CAWSVQDNQPQHF
TRBD1	TRBV19	NA	TRBJ2-7	TGTGCCAGTAGCCACCGGGACAGAGAAGACTACGAGCAGTACTTC	CASSHRDREDYEQYF
NA	TRBV28	NA	TRBJ2-3	TGTGCCAGCAGTTTGGCTCAGACAGATACGCAGTATTTT	CASSLAQTDTQYF